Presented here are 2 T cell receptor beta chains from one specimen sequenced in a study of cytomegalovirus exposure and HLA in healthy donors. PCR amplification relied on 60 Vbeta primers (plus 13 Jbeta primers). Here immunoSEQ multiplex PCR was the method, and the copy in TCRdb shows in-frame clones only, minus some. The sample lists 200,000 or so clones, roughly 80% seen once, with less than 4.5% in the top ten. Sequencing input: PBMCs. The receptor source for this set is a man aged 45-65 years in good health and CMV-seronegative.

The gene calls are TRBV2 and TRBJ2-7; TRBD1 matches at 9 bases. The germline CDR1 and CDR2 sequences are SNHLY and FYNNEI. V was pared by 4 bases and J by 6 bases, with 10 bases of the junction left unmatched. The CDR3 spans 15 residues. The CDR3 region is CASSGVGTGSGEQYF. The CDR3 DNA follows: TGTGCCAGCAGTGGGGTAGGGACAGGGTCCGGCGAGCAGTACTTC.

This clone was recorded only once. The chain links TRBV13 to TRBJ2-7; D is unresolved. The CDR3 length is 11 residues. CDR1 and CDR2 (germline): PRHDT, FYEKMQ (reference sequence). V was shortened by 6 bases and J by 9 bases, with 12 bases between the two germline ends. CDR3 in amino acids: CASRLSGRQYF. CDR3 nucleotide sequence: TGTGCCAGCAGACTGTCAGGAAGGCAGTACTTC.